The entry below describes one TCR beta chain. The antigen is not known. Other DNA sequences in this specimen translate into the identical CDR3. Assay used: immunoSEQ multiplex PCR; TCRdb lists only in-frame clones, some missing. The sample includes 2 million to 3 million clones, roughly 93% of them seen just once. The CDR3 is 13 residues long. Germline V gives CDR1 SNHLY, CDR2 FYNNEI. V gave up 1 base and J gave up 0 bases, with 2 bases separating them. Donors included only healthy HIV-negative adults lacking recent acute infections or vaccinations. The sample comes from a study of shared clonotypes between healthy human individuals. The overall study: Ranging from 18 to 49 in age, donors were two women and a few men. Study findings and constraints: Some clonotypes were shared by all four sorted-subset donors, while others were not shared. The non-shared ones had lower generation probabilities than the shared ones. Richness estimates generally favored naive over memory subsets.

The clonotype originates from a man younger than 35 in good health. Some clones in this sample may be carry-over from other donors' samples. Sequenced material: naive CD4+ T cells from PBMCs. Subset of the sample: CD45RA+ positively selected. The chain carries TRBV2 and TRBJ2-3; D gene uncertain. The CDR3 region has the DNA TGTGCCAGCAGTGAAGAGAGCACAGATACGCAGTATTTT. Residues: CASSEESTDTQYF.